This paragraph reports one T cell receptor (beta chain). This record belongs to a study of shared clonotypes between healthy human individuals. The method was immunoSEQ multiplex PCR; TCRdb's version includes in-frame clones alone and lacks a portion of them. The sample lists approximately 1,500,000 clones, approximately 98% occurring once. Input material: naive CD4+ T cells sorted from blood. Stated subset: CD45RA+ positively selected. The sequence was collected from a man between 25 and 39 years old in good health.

For the CDR3, the DNA is TGTGCCACCTCAATGGACATAATGCACTCCTACGAGCAGTACTTC. Translation gives CATSMDIMHSYEQYF. The chain carries TRBV27 and TRBJ2-7; a possible D gene is TRBD1 (5 bases). Germline V CDR1 and CDR2: MNHEY, SMNVEV (reference sequence). This CDR3 is 15 amino acids long. With 10 bases removed from V and 0 bases from J, the gap between germline ends came to 19 bases.